What follows are 3 T cell receptor beta chains derived from one specimen sequenced in a study of naive and memory T cell subsets. The beta constant-region primer was an equimolar mix of two oligonucleotides covering TRBC1 and TRBC2. Four rounds of PCR amplified the ligated cDNA using nested alpha and beta constant-region primers plus SP2. TCRdb re-called the UMI-ligation and nested PCR reads with MiXCR, one entry per CDR3 protein. Here the sample spans 95,000 to 150,000 distinct CDR3 sequences, approximately 37% being singletons. The sequencing sample was made of central memory CD4+ T cells from blood. These TCRs come from a human donor in good health.

This clonotype showed up just a few times. The CDR3 is CSVLGGSYEQYF. DNA of the CDR3: TGCAGCGTCCTCGGGGGGTCCTACGAGCAGTACTTC. The J gene is TRBJ2-7, the V gene TRBV29-1; 7 bases line up with TRBD2. The V and J ends lost 6 bases and 1 base, in that order; junction bases with no gene match: 3. The V gene's germline CDR1 is SQVTM and CDR2 ANQGSEA. The CDR3 contains 12 residues.

This clonotype has a handful of counts. The chain uses TRBV28 and TRBJ2-7; either TRBD1 or TRBD2 may fit D (5 bases each). CDR3 length: 14 residues. Germline V CDR1 and CDR2: MDHEN, SYDVKM. V was shortened by 2 bases and J by 12 bases, with 20 bases between the two germline ends. The CDR3 is CASSLDGALGLTYF. In DNA, the CDR3 is TGTGCCAGCAGTTTAGATGGGGCGCTTGGACTTACGTACTTC.

This clonotype came up many times. V is TRBV29-1 and J is TRBJ2-7; tentative D call: TRBD1 (6 bases). This CDR3 is built from 12 residues. The V gene lost 5 bases and the J gene lost 3 bases, with 11 bases spanning the gap. Germline V gives CDR1 SQVTM, CDR2 ANQGSEA. CDR3: CSVYKGVYEQYF. Written as DNA, the CDR3 is TGCAGCGTTTATAAGGGGGTCTACGAGCAGTACTTC.